A selection of T cell receptor beta chains follows, all from one sample in a study of control samples from healthy donors and cancer patients. The table came from immunoSEQ multiplex PCR; TCRdb's copy has only in-frame clones and leaves some out. The data show 150,000 to 200,000 clones, 90% to 95% seen once. Sequenced input: blood. These receptor sequences come from a woman aged 18-29 years in good health. Each CDR3 is given with its conserved first and last residue. Fields, in order: D gene, clone size, V gene, J gene, CDR3 protein, CDR3 DNA. A D gene is named only where the DNA matches it firmly. The size field is filled for only some rows; it gives once, few, many or a size class.

>TRBD1|.|TRBV7-2|TRBJ2-7
CASSLPPYGTGMGEQYF
TGTGCCAGCAGCTTACCACCATACGGGACAGGTATGGGCGAGCAGTACTTC
>TRBD1|.|TRBV5-1|TRBJ1-2
CASSPGTGLSLGTF
TGCGCCAGCAGCCCCGGGACAGGGTTATCCCTAGGGACCTTC
>.|.|TRBV19|TRBJ1-5
CASSYYDRSGQPQHF
TGTGCCAGTAGTTACTATGACAGGTCAGGGCAGCCCCAGCATTTT
>TRBD1|.|TRBV2|TRBJ1-2
CASSQDRVGGYTF
TGTGCCAGCAGTCAGGACAGGGTCGGAGGCTACACCTTC
>TRBD1|.|TRBV10-3|TRBJ1-5
CAISPGTEGQPQHF
TGTGCCATCAGCCCCGGGACAGAGGGTCAGCCCCAGCATTTT
>.|.|TRBV4-3|TRBJ2-3
CASSQDSGTPTDTQYF
TGCGCCAGCAGCCAAGATTCCGGGACTCCCACAGATACGCAGTATTTT
>TRBD2|.|TRBV6-5|TRBJ2-7
CASSLAGGPYEQYF
TGTGCCAGCAGCCTAGCGGGAGGGCCCTACGAGCAGTACTTC
>.|.|TRBV29-1|TRBJ1-2
CSVQGVWEGYTF
TGCAGCGTTCAAGGGGTGTGGGAGGGCTACACCTTC
>TRBD2|.|TRBV7-2|TRBJ2-1
CASSLGGRIPHEQFF
TGTGCCAGCAGCTTAGGCGGGAGGATCCCCCATGAGCAGTTCTTC
>.|.|TRBV11-2|TRBJ1-1
CASSLNRPGTEAFF
TGTGCCAGCAGCTTAAACAGACCGGGTACTGAAGCTTTCTTT
>TRBD1|.|TRBV9|TRBJ1-2
CASSHRQGEGNYGYTF
TGTGCCAGCAGCCACCGACAGGGAGAGGGAAACTATGGCTACACCTTC
>.|.|TRBV21-1|TRBJ2-4
CASARDIQYF
TGTGCCAGTGCCCGGGACATTCAGTACTTC
>.|.|TRBV11-2|TRBJ1-4
CASSLVGIDGRDEKLFF
TGTGCCAGCAGCTTAGTGGGGATTGACGGGCGGGATGAAAAACTGTTTTTT
>.|.|TRBV25-1|TRBJ2-1
CASSYYGISKGEQFF
TGTGCCAGCAGTTATTATGGGATCTCGAAGGGTGAGCAGTTCTTC
>.|once|TRBV28|TRBJ1-3
CASSLSQGGNTIYF
TGTGCCAGCAGTTTAAGTCAGGGCGGAAACACCATATATTTT
>.|.|TRBV4-1|TRBJ2-3
CASSQDASGISTDTQYF
TGCGCCAGCAGCCAAGATGCGTCAGGGATTAGCACAGATACGCAGTATTTT
>.|.|TRBV28|TRBJ2-7
CASGDFSSYEQYF
TGTGCCAGCGGTGATTTTAGCTCCTACGAGCAGTACTTC
>.|.|TRBV9|TRBJ2-1
CASSLSPGPYNEQFF
TGTGCCAGCAGCCTCTCTCCGGGGCCCTACAATGAGCAGTTCTTC
>.|.|TRBV11-2|TRBJ2-2
CASSPYTGELFF
TGTGCCAGCAGCCCATACACCGGGGAGCTGTTTTTT
>.|.|TRBV7-3|TRBJ2-1
CASSLGTGRNNEQFF
TGTGCCAGCAGCTTAGGTACAGGGAGGAACAATGAGCAGTTCTTC
>.|.|TRBV5-4|TRBJ1-1
CASIRAGVNTEAFF
TGTGCCAGCATCCGGGCGGGGGTAAACACTGAAGCTTTCTTT
>.|.|TRBV4-1|TRBJ1-4
CASSRQVNEKLFF
TGCGCCAGCAGCAGGCAGGTTAATGAAAAACTGTTTTTT
>.|.|TRBV13|TRBJ1-2
CASSLGSSVNYGYTF
TGTGCCAGCAGCTTAGGAAGTAGCGTTAACTATGGCTACACCTTC
>TRBD1|.|TRBV15|TRBJ1-5
CATSSDRAQPQHF
TGTGCCACCAGCAGCGACAGGGCCCAGCCCCAGCATTTT
>.|.|TRBV19|TRBJ1-6
CATQHNRAGSPLHF
TGTGCCACCCAGCACAACAGGGCCGGCTCACCCCTCCACTTT
>.|.|TRBV6-5|TRBJ1-4
CASSSYLGKLFF
TGTGCCAGCAGCTCTTACCTTGGAAAACTGTTTTTT
>.|.|TRBV7-2|TRBJ1-6
CASSLVKDSPLHF
TGTGCCAGCAGCTTGGTGAAGGATTCACCCCTCCACTTT
>.|.|TRBV6-2/TRBV6-3|TRBJ2-7
CASSYSSSYEQYF
TGTGCCAGCAGTTACTCGAGTTCCTACGAGCAGTACTTC
>.|.|TRBV4-1|TRBJ1-6
CASSSGGPSPLHF
TGCGCCAGCAGCTCCGGGGGCCCCTCACCCCTCCACTTT
>TRBD2|.|TRBV19|TRBJ2-3
CASSLGLAASTDTQYF
TGTGCCAGTAGTCTTGGACTAGCGGCTAGCACAGATACGCAGTATTTT
>.|.|TRBV24-1|TRBJ1-2
CATSDARPGRPYGYTF
TGTGCCACCAGTGATGCCCGACCGGGACGGCCATATGGCTACACCTTC
>TRBD1|once|TRBV6-2/TRBV6-3|TRBJ1-4
CASSYRGTGNEKLFF
TGTGCCAGCAGTTACCGTGGGACAGGGAACGAAAAACTGTTTTTT
>.|.|TRBV11-3|TRBJ1-2
CASSLEGRYTF
TGTGCCAGCAGCTTAGAGGGCCGCTACACCTTC
>.|.|TRBV5-4|TRBJ2-1
CASSLASGSSYNEQFF
TGTGCCAGCAGCTTGGCAAGCGGAAGCTCCTACAATGAGCAGTTCTTC
>TRBD2|.|TRBV7-8|TRBJ2-1
CASSSGALAGDNEQFF
TGTGCCAGCAGCTCGGGAGCACTAGCGGGGGACAATGAGCAGTTCTTC
>TRBD1|.|TRBV28|TRBJ1-5
CASIGRAGGYGQPQHF
TGTGCCAGCATTGGGAGGGCAGGGGGCTATGGACAGCCCCAGCATTTT
>TRBD1|once|TRBV7-2|TRBJ1-2
CASSPQASQGGYGYTF
TGTGCCAGCAGCCCCCAAGCATCACAGGGGGGCTATGGCTACACCTTC
>.|.|TRBV5-1|TRBJ1-2
CASNVEGRPYGYTF
TGCGCCAGCAACGTGGAGGGTCGACCCTATGGCTACACCTTC
>.|.|TRBV7-2|TRBJ2-3
CASSFLASTDTQYF
TGTGCCAGCAGCTTCCTAGCATCGACAGATACGCAGTATTTT
>.|few|TRBV10-3|TRBJ1-5
CAISEIVGYQPQHF
TGTGCCATCAGTGAGATAGTAGGTTATCAGCCCCAGCATTTT
>TRBD1|.|TRBV4-1|TRBJ1-2
CASSKGQTNYGYTF
TGCGCCAGCAGCAAGGGACAGACTAACTATGGCTACACCTTC
>.|.|TRBV5-8|TRBJ2-1
CASSTNSYNEQFF
TGTGCCAGCAGCACCAACTCCTACAATGAGCAGTTCTTC
>TRBD1|.|TRBV28|TRBJ1-4
CASTPGQGFNEKLFF
TGTGCCAGCACCCCGGGACAGGGATTTAATGAAAAACTGTTTTTT
>TRBD2|.|TRBV27|TRBJ2-5
CASSSQRGGRETQYF
TGTGCCAGCAGTTCCCAGCGGGGGGGCAGAGAGACCCAGTACTTC
>.|.|TRBV25-1|TRBJ1-5
CASSGGGPQHF
TGTGCCAGCAGTGGGGGCGGGCCCCAGCATTTT
>TRBD1|.|TRBV10-3|TRBJ1-2
CAISWDSNYGYTF
TGTGCCATCAGTTGGGACAGTAACTATGGCTACACCTTC
>.|.|TRBV6-5|TRBJ1-5
CASSYSGDAGNQPQHF
TGTGCCAGCAGTTACTCGGGTGACGCTGGCAATCAGCCCCAGCATTTT
>TRBD1|.|TRBV28|TRBJ2-7
CASRDPGQGYEQYF
TGTGCCAGCAGGGACCCGGGACAGGGTTACGAGCAGTACTTC
>.|.|TRBV4-1|TRBJ2-3
CASSSGEGSGTDTQYF
TGCGCCAGCAGCTCCGGTGAAGGGTCAGGCACAGATACGCAGTATTTT
>.|.|TRBV15|TRBJ1-2
CATSRWGDGTNYGYTF
TGTGCCACCAGCAGATGGGGAGACGGTACTAACTATGGCTACACCTTC
>.|.|TRBV6-2/TRBV6-3|TRBJ1-5
CASSFRTQPQHF
TGTGCCAGCAGTTTTCGAACTCAGCCCCAGCATTTT